This TCR beta chain stems from a study of control samples from healthy donors and cancer patients. The CDR3 is 15 amino acids. Germline V CDR1 and CDR2: SGHRS, YFSETQ. V was shortened by 0 bases and J by 1 base, with 5 bases between the two germline ends. Method: immunoSEQ multiplex PCR; TCRdb's copy keeps in-frame clones and lacks some. The sample consists of over 150,000 clones, 90% to 95% of them appearing once. Sample: PBMCs. The chain employs TRBV5-1 and TRBJ1-6, with D unresolved. This TCR was sampled from a man in his 60s with colorectal cancer. Here the CDR3 reads CASSLVGSYNSPLHF. The CDR3 DNA is TGCGCCAGCAGCTTGGTAGGGTCCTATAATTCACCCCTCCACTTT.